This T cell receptor (beta chain) was captured by sequencing in a study of tumor and adjacent non-tumor tissue in lung cancer. For the study at large: Approximately 4 million productive TCRbeta reads were obtained per sample on average.

A modified ARM-PCR protocol with three rounds of nested PCR amplified TCRbeta. TCRdb re-called the multiplex PCR reads with MiXCR, one entry per CDR3 protein. Of roughly 67,000 distinct CDR3 sequences in the sample, around 80% were seen once. Findings of the study overall: Higher tumor TCR diversity was associated with shorter survival.

The template was RNA from unsorted bulk tissue. The normal lung tissue was taken more than 3 cm from the tumor edge. Donors were chemotherapy-naive, newly diagnosed lung cancer surgical patients in China, August–November 2014. Notes on this clonotype: Its antigen remains unidentified. Because the CDR3 is missing its conserved closing phenylalanine or tryptophan, this is likely a read error.

Germline assignment: CDR1 SGHVS and CDR2 FQNEAQ. This CDR3 has 17 residues. The TCR was taken from a man between 60 and 75 years old with non-small cell lung cancer. Sequences were obtained from distant non-tumor lung tissue. The chain has TRBV7-8 and TRBJ2-2; 7 bases align to TRBD2. The DNA of the CDR3 is TGTGCTAGCAGCCTGACGGTACTAGCGACGAACACCGGGGAGCTGTTTCTT. The encoded protein is CASSLTVLATNTGELFL.